The 30 T cell receptor beta chains below all came from one sample that was sequenced in a study of tumor-infiltrating lymphocytes in primary liver carcinoma. DNA and RNA were both co-extracted from approximately 22-30 mg of bulk tissue that had not been sorted. Starting from approximately 470 ng of total RNA, TCR beta cDNA was produced with a primer in the constant region. TCR beta libraries came from three nested multiplex PCR rounds using slightly modified ARM-PCR. The study ran its first two PCR rounds for nine to ten cycles each, using TRBV1-TRBV30 forward primers and a C-beta reverse primer. Each CDR3 protein is one row after TCRdb ran MiXCR on the multiplex PCR reads. The table includes about 20,000 distinct CDR3 sequences, approximately 70% detected once. The sample taken for sequencing was liver tumor tissue from sampling region 1. Specified subset: tumor region T1, superior pole. These receptors all come from a man in his forties with primary liver carcinoma and hepatitis B virus infection.

Turning to this clonotype: The CDR3 carries no conserved terminal phenylalanine or tryptophan, so it likely arises from a read error. The DNA is left out, because the CDR3 cannot be placed on it with certainty; the CDR3 is given as TCRdb lists it. CDR3 region: CASSLGATHNERFL. This rearrangement joins TRBV11-2 to TRBJ2-1; the table's D call, TRBD2, has no DNA check behind it. Germline-derived CDR1 and CDR2 are SGHAT and FQNNGV. The CDR3 is 14 amino acids long, termini counted.

This clonotype is deemed medium-sized. V and J are TRBV6-2 or TRBV6-3 and TRBJ2-1, with 9 bases fitting TRBD2. Trimming at V came to 5 bases and at J to 9 bases, leaving 14 bases not matched to a gene. Germline values: CDR1 MNHEY, CDR2 SVGEGT. The CDR3 consists of 16 residues. The CDR3 nucleotides are TGTGCCAGCAGTCTACACCTTGGGACTAGCCTAGGTGAGCAGTTCTTC. Protein product: CASSLHLGTSLGEQFF.

Concerning this clonotype: A much bigger clone sits one base away, suggesting this may be a read error. The V call is TRBV30, the J call TRBJ2-3, with TRBD2 as a possible D gene (5 bases). Germline CDR1 GTSNPN, CDR2 SVGIG (reference sequence). CDR3 length: 11 amino acids. CDR3 nucleotide sequence: TGTACCTGGAGGAGCACAGATACGCAGTATTTT. Amino acids: CTWRSTDTQYF.

Comments on this clonotype: This clone may be a read error of a much larger clone one base away. The gene calls are TRBV4-1 and TRBJ1-2, with D maybe TRBD1 (5 bases). Germline V gives CDR1 MGHRA, CDR2 YSYEKL. Deletions cut 8 bases from V and 0 bases from J, with 10 bases between. The CDR3 spans 13 residues. The CDR3 nucleotides read TGCGCCAGCGGCGAGACAGCTAACTATGGCTACACCTTC. It specifies CASGETANYGYTF.

Details on this clonotype: One end of the junction varies from germline; a read error may be responsible. The chain recombines TRBV6-5 with TRBJ1-5, with D perhaps TRBD1 (5 bases). The CDR3 covers 14 residues. Germline CDR1 is MNHEY and CDR2 is SVGAGI. Here the CDR3 DNA reads TGTGCCAGCAGGGGGGGGGGTCGCAATAAGCCCCAGCATTTC. Protein sequence: CASRGGGRNKPQHF.

There are many counts of this clonotype. The rearrangement links TRBV19 to TRBJ2-4; 9 bases agree with TRBD2. The germline V gene encodes CDR1 LNHDA and CDR2 SQIVND (reference sequence). The CDR3 extends over 21 amino acids. Trimming at V came to 3 bases and at J to 0 bases, leaving 18 bases not matched to a gene. The DNA of the CDR3 is TGTGCCAGTAGTATTGAGGGCCAGGGAACTAGCGGGCATAGAGCCAAAAACATTCAGTACTTC. Translating it yields CASSIEGQGTSGHRAKNIQYF.

Regarding this clonotype: Because the CDR3's place on the DNA is in doubt, the DNA is left out and the CDR3 is given as listed by TCRdb. The chain employs TRBV6-5 and TRBJ1-6; the table's D call of TRBD1 was not tested on the DNA. The CDR3 comprises 17 residues, both ends counted. Germline assignment: CDR1 MNHEY and CDR2 SVGAGI. The CDR3 protein is CANSYWGIGTVGSPLLF.

A word on this clonotype: The CDR3 carries no conserved terminal phenylalanine or tryptophan, so it likely arises from a read error. CDR3 residues: CVSGLMGVFGELFL. DNA of the CDR3: TGTGTCAGCGGCTTAATGGGGGTCTTCGGGGAGCTGTTTCTT. The V and J genes are TRBV11-2 and TRBJ2-2, with D perhaps given as TRBD1 or TRBD2 (5 bases each). The CDR3 has 14 residues. Germline V gives CDR1 SGHAT, CDR2 FQNNGV.

In the case of this clonotype: At one end the junction does not follow the germline gene, possibly because of a read error. V and J are TRBV5-4 and TRBJ1-5; no reliable D call. This CDR3 is built from 15 residues. In germline, CDR1 is SGHNT, CDR2 YYREEE (reference sequence). As DNA, the CDR3 is TGTGCCAGCAGCTTCTCGGAGACGAAACAATCAGCCCCATCATTT. Its protein product is CASSFSETKQSAPSF.

To note about this clonotype: An end of the junction does not agree with germline; a read error may underlie this. The chain carries TRBV4-2 and TRBJ2-7, with TRBD2 matching over 14 bases. CDR1 and CDR2 from the germline V gene are LGHNA and YNFKEQ. The CDR3 totals 18 residues. The CDR3 DNA reads as TGTGCCGGCAGTGGAAAACCGAGACTAGCGGGAGGGCCGCACGAGCAGTACTTC. This sequence encodes CAGSGKPRLAGGPHEQYF.

In the case of this clonotype: This sequence may be a read error, since a much larger clone differs from it by one base. The rearrangement links TRBV6-5 to TRBJ2-2; 8 nucleotides line up with TRBD1. J gave up 8 bases and V 5 bases, and 10 bases lay outside the gene matches. Germline V lookup: CDR1 MNHEY, CDR2 SVGAGI. The CDR3 loop spans 15 amino acids. The CDR3 loop is CASSPRTGFSGELFF. The CDR3 DNA follows: TGTGCCAGCAGTCCGCGGACAGGGTTCAGTGGGGAGCTGTTTTTT.

Regarding this clonotype: A read error may explain this, as a much larger clone is one base away. The chain employs TRBV2 and TRBJ1-5, with 11 bases identical to TRBD1. Germline CDR1 is SNHLY and CDR2 is FYNNEI. This CDR3 spans 14 amino acids. CDR3 protein: CTSSGTGGAQPQHF. As DNA, the CDR3 is TGTACCAGCAGTGGGACAGGGGGTGCTCAGCCCCAGCATTTT. Full variable domain (outside the CDR3, taken from reference TRBV2 and TRBJ1-5): EPEVTQTPSHQVTQMGQEVILRCVPISNHLYFYWYRQILGQKVEFLVSFYNNEISEKSEIFDDQFSVERPDGSNFTLKIRSTKLEDSAMYFCTSSGTGGAQPQHFGDGTRLSIL.

V is TRBV11-1 and J is TRBJ2-7; no clear D. Germline V gene data show CDR1 as SGHAT and CDR2 as FQDESV (reference sequence). Trimming shortened V by 4 bases and J by 3 bases, and 19 bases separated the two germline ends. This CDR3 spans 16 amino acids. CDR3 in DNA: TGTGCCAGCAGCTCAAAAGGCCCTTTAAGCCTCTACGAGCAGTACTTC. It yields the protein CASSSKGPLSLYEQYF.

Concerning this clonotype: Because the CDR3 is missing its conserved closing phenylalanine or tryptophan, this is likely a read error. The DNA is left out, because the CDR3 cannot be placed on it with certainty; the CDR3 is given as TCRdb lists it. V usage is TRBV11-2 and J usage is TRBJ2-5; the table's D call of TRBD1 was not tested on the DNA. Both ends counted, the CDR3 spans 16 residues. The germline V gene has CDR1 SGHAT and CDR2 FQNNGV. The CDR3: CASSLTTGGSGETQYY.

A note on this clonotype: In this CDR3 the conserved last residue, phenylalanine or tryptophan, is missing, so a read error is likely. The DNA is omitted, as the CDR3 cannot be located on it reliably, and the CDR3 follows TCRdb's listing. The chain employs TRBV29-1 and TRBJ2-1; TRBD1, the table's D call, was not compared with the DNA. Germline V CDR1 and CDR2: SQVTM, ANQGSEA. The CDR3 contains 12 residues when both ends are counted. The CDR3 sequence: CSARPGGNGQFI.

This clonotype was seen many times. This sequence joins TRBV7-9 and TRBJ2-1; 10 nucleotides agree with TRBD2. The CDR3 has 18 residues. Trimming cost V 2 bases and J 6 bases; bases outside gene matches: 13. CDR1 is SEHNR and CDR2 is FQNEAQ in the germline V gene (reference sequence). CDR3 protein: CASSLRLAGEVEGNEQFF. The CDR3 coding sequence is TGTGCCAGCAGCTTACGTCTAGCGGGAGAGGTAGAAGGCAATGAGCAGTTCTTC.

A single count supports this clonotype. The junction departs from the called germline gene at one end, perhaps through a read error. The V call is TRBV4-1, the J call TRBJ1-2; 7 nucleotides align to TRBD1. The CDR3 extends over 14 amino acids. Germline CDR1 reads MGHRA; CDR2 reads YSYEKL. The CDR3 loop is CASSQGDSNYVYTF. CDR3 in DNA: TGCGCCAGTAGCCAAGGGGACAGTAACTATGTCTATACCTTC.

This clonotype was detected ten times or more. The genes are TRBV11-3 and TRBJ2-7, with D possibly matching TRBD2 (7 bases). Trimming took off 7 bases at V and 3 bases at J, with 28 bases between the two ends. Germline loops: CDR1 SGHNT, CDR2 YENEEA. CDR3 length: 18 residues. For the CDR3, the DNA is TGTGCCAGCACCCGCGGAGGGGGGGCCGCCATTTACCTCTACGAGCAGTACTTC. Protein sequence: CASTRGGGAAIYLYEQYF.

As regards this clonotype: At one of its ends the junction is not consistent with the germline gene, which may arise from a read error. The V gene is TRBV5-1, the J gene TRBJ1-1; D unclear. This CDR3 spans 14 amino acids. In germline, CDR1 is SGHRS, CDR2 YFSETQ. DNA for the CDR3: TGCGCCAGCAGCCTGGATGGGCAGAACACTGGAGCTTTCTTT. It yields the protein CASSLDGQNTGAFF.

The V and J genes are TRBV5-1 and TRBJ2-1; D gene ambiguous. The CDR3 consists of 18 residues. CDR1 is SGHRS, CDR2 YFSETQ, per germline. Trimming removed 0 bases from V and 1 base from J, with 17 bases in between. The CDR3 spells CASSLDGRGSTSYNEQFF. In nucleotides, the CDR3 is TGCGCCAGCAGCTTGGACGGTAGAGGAAGTACGTCCTACAATGAGCAGTTCTTC.

In regard to this clonotype: In this CDR3 the conserved last residue, phenylalanine or tryptophan, is missing, so a read error is likely. The DNA is omitted, as the CDR3 cannot be located on it reliably, and the CDR3 follows TCRdb's listing. The chain is built from TRBV4-1 and TRBJ2-7; TRBD2 was called by the table and not checked on the DNA. The germline V gene encodes CDR1 MGHRA and CDR2 YSYEKL. The CDR3 totals 15 residues, both ends included. CDR3 amino acids: CASSQDEGRNYEQYS.

As to this clonotype: A read error is likely, as this CDR3 ends without the conserved phenylalanine or tryptophan. CDR3 residues: CASSLDGGQPQHS. The CDR3 DNA reads as TGTGCCAGCAGCTTAGATGGTGGACAGCCCCAGCATTCT. The chain combines TRBV11-2 with TRBJ1-5; D is ambiguous. This CDR3 has 13 residues. Trimming cost V 0 bases and J 7 bases, with 7 bases left between them. CDR1 SGHAT and CDR2 FQNNGV come from the germline V gene.

As regards this clonotype: A read error may produce the germline difference seen at one junction end. V gene TRBV5-6 combines with J gene TRBJ2-7; the match to TRBD1 covers 7 bases. The CDR3 covers 12 residues. Germline CDR1 SGHDT, CDR2 YYEEEE. CDR3 amino acids: CACSLRGHEQYF. CDR3 nucleotides: TGTGCCTGCAGTTTGAGGGGGCACGAGCAGTACTTC.

This clonotype was recorded a few times. This CDR3 fails to terminate in the conserved phenylalanine or tryptophan, so it likely reflects a read error. The gene calls are TRBV6-1 and TRBJ2-1; no firm D call. CDR1 is MNHNS and CDR2 is SASEGT in the germline V gene. The CDR3 length is 13 residues. V shed 7 bases and J shed 7 bases, with 14 bases lying between them. Here the CDR3 reads CASMLNQQNEQFL. CDR3 nucleotide sequence: TGTGCCAGCATGCTAAATCAACAAAATGAGCAGTTCCTC.

The rearrangement links TRBV5-1 to TRBJ1-2; no clear D. This CDR3 region has 13 residues. CDR1 is SGHRS, CDR2 YFSETQ, per germline. CDR3 region: CVSRLDRNYGYTF. Here the CDR3 DNA reads TGCGTGAGCAGGTTGGATAGGAACTATGGCTACACCTTC.

This chain joins TRBV11-2 and TRBJ2-1, with D possibly being TRBD2 (5 bases). V shed 7 bases and J shed 16 bases, with 17 bases lying between them. CDR1 is SGHAT and CDR2 is FQNNGV in the germline V gene. This CDR3 is 11 amino acids long. CDR3 in amino acids: CASNSGRGQFF. In nucleotides, the CDR3 is TGTGCCAGCAACTCAGGACGAGGGCAATTCTTC.

V is TRBV4-2 and J is TRBJ2-7; 16 bases are shared with TRBD2. This CDR3 contains 18 residues. Trimming took 6 bases from V and 5 from J; bases not matched to a gene: 13. Germline V gives CDR1 LGHNA, CDR2 YNFKEQ. The CDR3: CASSGEPGLAGGPHEQYF. In DNA, the CDR3 is TGTGCCAGCAGTGGAGAGCCGGGACTAGCGGGAGGGCCGCACGAGCAGTACTTC.

With respect to this clonotype: Compared with germline, one end of the junction differs, possibly owing to a read error. The chain couples TRBV28 to TRBJ2-3; 7 bases map to TRBD1. The CDR3 runs 14 residues. The V gene's germline CDR1 is MDHEN and CDR2 SYDVKM. DNA of the CDR3: TGTGCCAGCAGTCAGGGACAGTCCACAGATACTCAGTATTTT. It is translated as CASSQGQSTDTQYF. The variable domain in full, completed from reference TRBV28 and TRBJ2-3, reads DVKVTQSSRYLVKRTGEKVFLECVQDMDHENMFWYRQDPGLGLRLIYFSYDVKMKEKGDIPEGYSVSREKKERFSLILESASTNQTSMYLCASSQGQSTDTQYFGPGTRLTVL.

The chain couples TRBV4-1 to TRBJ1-6; D gene uncertain. The V and J ends lost 5 bases and 8 bases respectively, with 19 bases between them. The CDR3 is 16 residues long. CDR1 is MGHRA, CDR2 YSYEKL, per germline. This CDR3 reads CASSYHLREADSPLHF. CDR3 coding DNA: TGCGCCAGCAGCTACCACCTACGGGAGGCGGATTCACCCCTCCACTTT.

In the case of this clonotype: Germline is not matched at one junction end, which may reflect a read error. The chain couples TRBV5-1 to TRBJ2-5, with D unclear. Germline V gene data show CDR1 as SGHRS and CDR2 as YFSETQ. The CDR3 sequence is 15 residues long. The CDR3 DNA reads TGCGCCAGCAGCCTACTGTCCCTTGGCCAAGGGACCCAGTACTTC. Its translation is CASSLLSLGQGTQYF. Variable domain in full (rest from reference TRBV5-1 and TRBJ2-5): KAGVTQTPRYLIKTRGQQVTLSCSPISGHRSVSWYQQTPGQGLQFLFEYFSETQRNKGNFPGRFSGRQFSNSRSEMNVSTLELGDSALYLCASSLLSLGQGTQYFGPGTRLLVL.